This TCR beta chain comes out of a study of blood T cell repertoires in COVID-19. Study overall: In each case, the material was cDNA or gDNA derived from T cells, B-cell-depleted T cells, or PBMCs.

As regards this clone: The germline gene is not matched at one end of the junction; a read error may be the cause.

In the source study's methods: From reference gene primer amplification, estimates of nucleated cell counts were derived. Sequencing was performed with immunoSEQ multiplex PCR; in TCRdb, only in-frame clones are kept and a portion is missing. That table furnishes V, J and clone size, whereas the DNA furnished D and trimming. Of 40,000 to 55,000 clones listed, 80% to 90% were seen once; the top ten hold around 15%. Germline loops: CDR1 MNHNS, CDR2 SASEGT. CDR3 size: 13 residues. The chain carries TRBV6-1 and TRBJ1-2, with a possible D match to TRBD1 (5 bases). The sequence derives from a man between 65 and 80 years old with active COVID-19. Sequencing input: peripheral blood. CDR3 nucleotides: TGTGCCAGCAATGAAAGAGTAGGGGTTGGCTACACCTTC. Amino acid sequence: CASNERVGVGYTF.